This note documents a single T cell receptor beta chain sequence. This sample is part of a study of blood T cell repertoires in COVID-19. As for the study in general: The study drew acute and convalescent COVID-19 samples from the United States, Italy and Spain. T cells, B-cell-depleted T cells, or PBMCs supplied cDNA or gDNA.

In the study's own analysis: Counts of nucleated cells, estimated from reference gene primer amplification, were obtained. Assay used: immunoSEQ multiplex PCR; TCRdb lists only in-frame clones, some missing. The DNA gave D and trimming, while V, J and clone size come from that table. The sample consists of about 170,000 clones, 84% of them appearing once. Patients of the Seattle cohort, enrolled during active infection, were followed longitudinally. V dropped 4 bases and J dropped 8; count of bases not matched to a gene: 7. CDR1 and CDR2 from the germline V gene are MNHEY and SVGAGI. The CDR3 covers 13 residues.

The origin of this receptor is a woman aged 80 or older with COVID-19, enrolled during active disease. V and J are TRBV6-5 and TRBJ1-2; TRBD1 matches 7 bases. The sample taken for sequencing was peripheral blood. DNA of the CDR3: TGTGCCAGCAGTTTCGGACAGGCTTACGGCTACACCTTC. Translation: CASSFGQAYGYTF.